This T cell receptor (beta chain) was recovered during a study of T cell changes during pregnancy in multiple sclerosis. Germline V gives CDR1 MNHNS, CDR2 SASEGT. V lost 0 bases, J lost 4 bases, and 12 bases lay in between. This CDR3 contains 15 residues. The method was immunoSEQ multiplex PCR; TCRdb's version includes in-frame clones alone and lacks a portion of them. The repertoire consists of tens of thousands of clones, with about 88% occurring once and the leading ten covering roughly 7.7%. The sample consisted of CD8+ T cells from peripheral blood mononuclear cells, taken after pregnancy. The origin of this receptor is a female donor with multiple sclerosis, enrolled in a pregnancy study. This chain uses TRBV6-1 with TRBJ2-5, with D tentatively TRBD2 (6 bases). CDR3 residues: CASSEAPGVPETQYF. Written as DNA, the CDR3 is TGTGCCAGCAGTGAAGCCCCGGGGGTTCCAGAGACCCAGTACTTC.